The 5 T cell receptor beta chains in this list originate from one sample, sequenced in a study of vaccination and CD4 T cells after COVID-19. Antigen specificity for these receptors is unknown. Treatment defined: roughly ten-day PBMC culture with coronavirus spike peptide pools or control peptides (ViraFEST assay). Sequencing of cultured CD4+ T cell DNA used the Oncomine TCR Beta short-read assay. One entry per CDR3 protein, called by TCRdb with MiXCR from the PCR reads. The table shows about 20,000 distinct CDR3 sequences, with around 52% occurring only once. Sequenced: CD4+ T cells from blood, cultured in vitro. The receptors here all came from a human donor who had recovered from COVID-19.

The V and J genes are TRBV3-1 and TRBJ2-1; D is perhaps TRBD1 (6 bases). The germline gives CDR1 LGHDT, CDR2 YNNKEL (reference sequence). The CDR3 runs 16 residues. V was cut by 7 bases and J by 4 bases, with 20 bases left in between. The chain's CDR3 is CASTRGDYVSYNEQFF. The CDR3 DNA sequence: TGTGCCAGCACCAGGGGAGATTATGTCTCATACAATGAGCAGTTCTTC.

There are a few counts of this clonotype. V and J are TRBV20-1 and TRBJ2-5; 15 bases are a match to TRBD2. Per the germline V gene, CDR1 is DFQATT and CDR2 is SNEGSKA (reference sequence). V lost 0 bases to trimming and J lost 5 bases; unmatched junction nucleotides: 7. CDR3 length equals 17 residues. The CDR3 DNA sequence: TGCAGTGCTAGAGATTGGACTAGCGGGGGGGCCGCCGAGACCCAGTACTTC. It codes for CSARDWTSGGAAETQYF.

The chain recombines TRBV6-1 with TRBJ2-3; D could derive from TRBD1 or TRBD2 (6 bases each). The CDR3 runs 15 residues. V was clipped by 6 bases and J by 3 bases, with 16 bases between them. Looked up from germline, CDR1 is MNHNS and CDR2 is SASEGT. CDR3 bases: TGTGCCAGCAGCTCCTTCGGGGGCGAGACAGATACGCAGTATTTT. Amino acid sequence: CASSSFGGETDTQYF.

The chain joins TRBV27 to TRBJ1-2; D might be TRBD1 (6 bases). Trimming shortened V by 4 bases and J by 5 bases, and 20 bases separated the two germline ends. This CDR3 comprises 16 residues. From germline, CDR1 is MNHEY and CDR2 SMNVEV (reference sequence). The CDR3 DNA reads as TGTGCCAGCAGTTCCCTTACCCCCCGGAGGGGGTATGGCTACACCTTC. Amino acid sequence: CASSSLTPRRGYGYTF.

This chain uses TRBV7-9 with TRBJ2-3; the match to TRBD2 covers 8 bases. The CDR3 contains 15 residues. Germline assignment: CDR1 SEHNR and CDR2 FQNEAQ (reference sequence). Trimming cost V 2 bases and J 2 bases; bases outside gene matches: 3. CDR3 region: CASSLLLADTDTQYF. CDR3 DNA: TGTGCCAGCAGCTTACTACTAGCGGACACAGATACGCAGTATTTT. The full variable domain, its missing parts supplied by reference TRBV7-9 and TRBJ2-3, is DTGVSQNPRHKITKRGQNVTFRCDPISEHNRLYWYRQTLGQGPEFLTYFQNEAQLEKSRLLSDRFSAERPKGSFSTLEIQRTEQGDSAMYLCASSLLLADTDTQYFGPGTRLTVL.